This T cell receptor beta chain was identified during a study of blood T cell repertoires in COVID-19. The sample holds a few counts of this clone. Original processing methods: Reference gene primers were amplified, and this amplification served to estimate nucleated cell counts. Profiled with immunoSEQ multiplex PCR; TCRdb holds only in-frame clones, not every one. D and trimming were read from the DNA, whereas the V and J calls and clone size are those reported in that table. Of 110,000 or so clones in the sample, 60% to 85% were seen once. V was clipped by 4 bases and J by 2 bases, with 6 bases between them. The CDR3 runs 13 residues.

The sample was peripheral blood. The TCR was taken from a man in his 70s with acute or convalescent COVID-19. The chain is built from TRBV12-3 or TRBV12-4 and TRBJ2-1; tentatively, D is TRBD2 (5 bases). This CDR3 reads CASSSGTYNEQFF. CDR3 nucleotide sequence: TGTGCCAGCAGTTCGGGGACCTACAATGAGCAGTTCTTC.